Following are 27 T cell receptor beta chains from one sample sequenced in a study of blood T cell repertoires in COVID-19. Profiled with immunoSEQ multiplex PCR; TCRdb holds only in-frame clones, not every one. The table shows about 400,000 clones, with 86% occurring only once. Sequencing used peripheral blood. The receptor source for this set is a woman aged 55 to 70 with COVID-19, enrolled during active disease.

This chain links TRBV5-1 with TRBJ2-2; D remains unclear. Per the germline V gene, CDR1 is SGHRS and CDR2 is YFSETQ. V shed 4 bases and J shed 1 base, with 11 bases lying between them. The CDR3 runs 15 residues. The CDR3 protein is CASSNSPLNTGELFF. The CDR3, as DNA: TGCGCCAGCAGCAACAGTCCGTTGAACACCGGGGAGCTGTTTTTT.

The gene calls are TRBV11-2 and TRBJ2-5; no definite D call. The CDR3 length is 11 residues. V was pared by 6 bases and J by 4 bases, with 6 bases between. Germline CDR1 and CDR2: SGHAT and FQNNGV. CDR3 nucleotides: TGTGCCAGCAGATCCTTAGAGACCCAGTACTTC. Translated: CASRSLETQYF.

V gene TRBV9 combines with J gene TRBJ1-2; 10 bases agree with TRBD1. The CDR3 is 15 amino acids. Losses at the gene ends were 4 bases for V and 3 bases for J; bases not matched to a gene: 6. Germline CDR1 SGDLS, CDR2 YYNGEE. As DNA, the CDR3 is TGTGCCAGCAGCCCCCGGACAGGGGGTGACTATGGCTACACCTTC. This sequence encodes CASSPRTGGDYGYTF.

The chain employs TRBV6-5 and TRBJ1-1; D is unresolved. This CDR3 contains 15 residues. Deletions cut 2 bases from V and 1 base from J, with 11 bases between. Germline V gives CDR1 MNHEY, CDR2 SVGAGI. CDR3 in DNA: TGTGCCAGCAGTTACATTCAGGTGACGAACACTGAAGCTTTCTTT. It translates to CASSYIQVTNTEAFF.

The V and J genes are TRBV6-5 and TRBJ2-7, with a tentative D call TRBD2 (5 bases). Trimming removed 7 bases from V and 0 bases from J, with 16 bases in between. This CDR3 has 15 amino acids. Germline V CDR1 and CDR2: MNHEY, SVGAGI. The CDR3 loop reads CASTPDGVASYEQYF. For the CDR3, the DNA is TGTGCCAGCACCCCTGACGGGGTAGCCTCCTACGAGCAGTACTTC.

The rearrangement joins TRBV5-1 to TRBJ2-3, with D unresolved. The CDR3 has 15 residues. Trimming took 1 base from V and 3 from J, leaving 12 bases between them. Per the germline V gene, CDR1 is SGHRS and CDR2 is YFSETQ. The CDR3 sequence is CASSLSSSRTDTQYF. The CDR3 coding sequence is TGCGCCAGCAGCTTGAGCTCTTCCCGGACAGATACGCAGTATTTT.

CDR3 sequence reads: CASSRLTGELFF. The CDR3 nucleotides are TGTGCCAGCAGTCGACTCACCGGGGAGCTGTTTTTT. The chain couples TRBV27 to TRBJ2-2; D gene uncertain. The CDR3 extends over 12 amino acids. CDR1 MNHEY and CDR2 SMNVEV come from the germline V gene (reference sequence). Between the trimmed V and J ends, which lost 5 bases and 4 bases, there was a span of 5 bases.

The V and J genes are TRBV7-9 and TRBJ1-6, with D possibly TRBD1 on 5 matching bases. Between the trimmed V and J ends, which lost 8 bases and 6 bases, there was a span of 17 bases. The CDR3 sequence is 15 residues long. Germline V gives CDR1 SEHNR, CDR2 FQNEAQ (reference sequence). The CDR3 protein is CASEKGTGGNSPLHF. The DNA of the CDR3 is TGTGCCAGCGAAAAGGGAACGGGGGGTAATTCACCCCTCCACTTT.

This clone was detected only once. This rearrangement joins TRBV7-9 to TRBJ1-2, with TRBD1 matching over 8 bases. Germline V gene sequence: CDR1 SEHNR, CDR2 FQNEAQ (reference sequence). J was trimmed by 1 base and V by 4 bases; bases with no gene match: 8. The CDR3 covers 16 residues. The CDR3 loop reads CASSSTGALFNYGYTF. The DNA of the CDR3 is TGTGCCAGCAGCTCGACAGGGGCGTTATTTAACTATGGCTACACCTTC. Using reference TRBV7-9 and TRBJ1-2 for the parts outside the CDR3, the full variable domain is DTGVSQNPRHKITKRGQNVTFRCDPISEHNRLYWYRQTLGQGPEFLTYFQNEAQLEKSRLLSDRFSAERPKGSFSTLEIQRTEQGDSAMYLCASSSTGALFNYGYTFGSGTRLTVV.

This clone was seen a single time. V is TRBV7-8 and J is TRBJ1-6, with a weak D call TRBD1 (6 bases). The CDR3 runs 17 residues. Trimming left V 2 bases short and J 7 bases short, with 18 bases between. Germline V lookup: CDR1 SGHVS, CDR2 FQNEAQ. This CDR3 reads CASSLTPGPGQNSPLHF. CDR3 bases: TGTGCCAGCAGCTTAACCCCCGGCCCGGGACAAAATTCACCCCTCCACTTT.

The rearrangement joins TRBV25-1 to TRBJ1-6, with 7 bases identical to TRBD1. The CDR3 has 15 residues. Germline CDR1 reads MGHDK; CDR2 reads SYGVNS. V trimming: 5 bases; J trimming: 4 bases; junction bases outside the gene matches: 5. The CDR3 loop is CASSQGQAYNSPLHF. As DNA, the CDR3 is TGTGCCAGCAGTCAAGGACAGGCGTATAATTCACCCCTCCACTTT.

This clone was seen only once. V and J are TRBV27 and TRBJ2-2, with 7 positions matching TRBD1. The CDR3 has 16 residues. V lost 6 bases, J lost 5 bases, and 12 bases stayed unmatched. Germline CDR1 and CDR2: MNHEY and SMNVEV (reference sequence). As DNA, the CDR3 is TGTGCCAGCAGACCTGACAGGGCCAAAAAGACCGGGGAGCTGTTTTTT. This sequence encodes CASRPDRAKKTGELFF.

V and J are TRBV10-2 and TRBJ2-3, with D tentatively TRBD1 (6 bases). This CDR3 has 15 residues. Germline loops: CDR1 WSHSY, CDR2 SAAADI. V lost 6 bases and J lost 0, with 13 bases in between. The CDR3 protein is CASSILGGSTDTQYF. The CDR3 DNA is TGCGCCAGCAGCATTCTAGGGGGAAGCACAGATACGCAGTATTTT.

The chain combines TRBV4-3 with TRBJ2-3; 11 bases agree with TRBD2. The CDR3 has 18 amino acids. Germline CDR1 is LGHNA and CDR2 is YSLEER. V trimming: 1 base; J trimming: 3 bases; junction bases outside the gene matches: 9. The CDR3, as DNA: TGCGCCAGCAGCCAAGGCCTAGCGGGGGGAGGGGCTACAGATACGCAGTATTTT. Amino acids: CASSQGLAGGGATDTQYF.

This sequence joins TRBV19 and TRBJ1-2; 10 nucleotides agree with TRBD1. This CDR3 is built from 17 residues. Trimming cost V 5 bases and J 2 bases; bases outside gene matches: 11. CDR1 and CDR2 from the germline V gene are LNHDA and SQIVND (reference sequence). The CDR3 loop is CASSAGTGVSLNYGYTF. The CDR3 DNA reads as TGTGCCAGTAGTGCAGGGACAGGGGTTTCCCTAAACTATGGCTACACCTTC. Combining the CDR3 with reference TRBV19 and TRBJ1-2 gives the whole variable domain DGGITQSPKYLFRKEGQNVTLSCEQNLNHDAMYWYRQDPGQGLRLIYYSQIVNDFQKGDIAEGYSVSREKKESFPLTVTSAQKNPTAFYLCASSAGTGVSLNYGYTFGSGTRLTVV.

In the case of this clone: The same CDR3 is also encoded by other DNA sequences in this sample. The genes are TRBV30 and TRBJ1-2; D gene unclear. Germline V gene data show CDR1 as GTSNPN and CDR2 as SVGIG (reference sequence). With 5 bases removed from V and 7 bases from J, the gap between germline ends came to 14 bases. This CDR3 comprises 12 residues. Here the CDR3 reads CAWSTGRGGYTF. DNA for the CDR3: TGTGCCTGGTCTACGGGCCGGGGTGGCTACACCTTC.

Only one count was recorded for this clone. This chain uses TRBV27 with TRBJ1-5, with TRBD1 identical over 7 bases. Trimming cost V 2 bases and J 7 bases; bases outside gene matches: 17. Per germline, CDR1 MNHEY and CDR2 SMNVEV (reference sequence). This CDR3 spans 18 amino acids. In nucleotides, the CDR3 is TGTGCCAGCAGTTTAGGGAACAGGGGAGGCGGGCTGAAACAGCCCCAGCATTTT. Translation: CASSLGNRGGGLKQPQHF.

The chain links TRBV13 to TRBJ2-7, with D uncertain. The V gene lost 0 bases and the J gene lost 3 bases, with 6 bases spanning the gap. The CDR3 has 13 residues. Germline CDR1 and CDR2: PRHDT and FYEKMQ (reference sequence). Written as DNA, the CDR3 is TGTGCCAGCAGCTTAGGGCTCGGCTACGAGCAGTACTTC. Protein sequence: CASSLGLGYEQYF.

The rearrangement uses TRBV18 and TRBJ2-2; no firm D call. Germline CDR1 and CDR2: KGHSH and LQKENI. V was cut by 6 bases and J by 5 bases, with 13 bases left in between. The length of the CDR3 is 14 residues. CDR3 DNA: TGTGCCAGCTCCCCCCGAGTATTGACCGGGGAGCTGTTTTTT. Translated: CASSPRVLTGELFF.

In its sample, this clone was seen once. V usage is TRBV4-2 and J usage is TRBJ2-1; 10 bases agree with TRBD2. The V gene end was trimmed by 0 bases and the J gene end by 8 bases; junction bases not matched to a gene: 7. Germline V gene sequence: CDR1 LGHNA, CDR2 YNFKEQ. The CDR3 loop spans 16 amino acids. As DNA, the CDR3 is TGTGCCAGCAGCCAAGATCCCAGCGGGGGGGCCCATGAGCAGTTCTTC. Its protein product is CASSQDPSGGAHEQFF.

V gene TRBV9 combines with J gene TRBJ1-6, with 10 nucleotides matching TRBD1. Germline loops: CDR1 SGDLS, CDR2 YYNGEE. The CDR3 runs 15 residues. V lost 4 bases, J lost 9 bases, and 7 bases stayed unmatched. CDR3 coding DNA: TGTGCCAGCAGCCCCGGGGACAGGGGTAGTTCACCCCTCCACTTT. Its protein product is CASSPGDRGSSPLHF.

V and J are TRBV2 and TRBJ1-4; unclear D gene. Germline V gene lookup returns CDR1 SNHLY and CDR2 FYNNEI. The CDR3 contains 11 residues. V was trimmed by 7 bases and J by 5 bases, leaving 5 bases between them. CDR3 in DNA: TGTGCCAGCAAGAGGAATGAAAAACTGTTTTTT. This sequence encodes CASKRNEKLFF.

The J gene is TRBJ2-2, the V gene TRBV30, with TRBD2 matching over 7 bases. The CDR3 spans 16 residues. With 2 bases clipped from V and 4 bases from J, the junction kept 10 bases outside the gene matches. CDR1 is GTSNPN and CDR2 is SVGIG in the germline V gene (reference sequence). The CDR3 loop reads CAWSYQRGVGTGELFF. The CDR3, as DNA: TGTGCCTGGAGTTATCAACGGGGGGTGGGCACCGGGGAGCTGTTTTTT.

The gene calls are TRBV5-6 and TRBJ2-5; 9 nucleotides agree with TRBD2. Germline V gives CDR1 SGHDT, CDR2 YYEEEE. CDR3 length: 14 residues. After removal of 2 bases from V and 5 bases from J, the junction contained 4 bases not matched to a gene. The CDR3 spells CASSFGGGGETQYF. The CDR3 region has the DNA TGTGCCAGCAGCTTCGGCGGGGGGGGTGAGACCCAGTACTTC.

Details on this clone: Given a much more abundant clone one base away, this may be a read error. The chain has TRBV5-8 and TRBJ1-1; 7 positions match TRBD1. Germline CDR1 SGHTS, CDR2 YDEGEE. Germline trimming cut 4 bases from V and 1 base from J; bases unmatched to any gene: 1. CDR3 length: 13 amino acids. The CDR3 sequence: CASSRTGNTEAFF. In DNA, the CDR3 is TGTGCCAGCAGCCGGACAGGGAACACTGAAGCTTTCTTT. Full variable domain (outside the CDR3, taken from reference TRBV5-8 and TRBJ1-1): EAGVTQSPTHLIKTRGQQATLRCSPISGHTSVYWYQQALGLGLQFLLWYDEGEERNRGNFPPRFSGRQFPNYSSELNVNALELEDSALYLCASSRTGNTEAFFGQGTRLTVV.

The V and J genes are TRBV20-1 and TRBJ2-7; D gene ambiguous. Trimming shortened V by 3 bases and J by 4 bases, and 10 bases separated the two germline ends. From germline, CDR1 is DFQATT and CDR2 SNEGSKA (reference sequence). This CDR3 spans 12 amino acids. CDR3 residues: CSASDLLYEQYF. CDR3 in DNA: TGCAGTGCTAGTGACCTTCTTTACGAGCAGTACTTC.

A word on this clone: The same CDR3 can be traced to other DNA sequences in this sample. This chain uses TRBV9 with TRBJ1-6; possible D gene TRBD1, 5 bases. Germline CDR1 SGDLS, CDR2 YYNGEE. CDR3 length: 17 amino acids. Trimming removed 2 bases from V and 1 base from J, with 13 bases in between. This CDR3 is CASSVGQGRSYNSPLHF. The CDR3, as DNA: TGTGCCAGCAGCGTGGGGCAGGGTAGGTCCTATAATTCACCCCTCCACTTT.